The clone carrying this TCR beta chain was seen only a few times. A sample-barcoded 5' primer and a J-beta primer mix were used in a second PCR of roughly 6 to 11 cycles. TCRdb itself ran the 5' RACE reads through MiXCR, one entry per CDR3 protein. The sample holds some 700,000 distinct CDR3 sequences, about a fifth seen once. This entry is derived from a study of blood T cells in healthy people across ages. The CDR3 extends over 11 amino acids. V was cut by 6 bases and J by 6 bases, with 10 bases left in between. Germline CDR1 is DFQATT and CDR2 is SNEGSKA (reference sequence). The V gene is TRBV20-1, the J gene TRBJ2-3, with D hard to call. The TCR originated in a man aged 70 or older in good health. Material: blood. CDR3 protein: CSAPSRDTQYF. The CDR3 nucleotides are TGCAGTGCCCCGTCAAGGGATACGCAGTATTTT.